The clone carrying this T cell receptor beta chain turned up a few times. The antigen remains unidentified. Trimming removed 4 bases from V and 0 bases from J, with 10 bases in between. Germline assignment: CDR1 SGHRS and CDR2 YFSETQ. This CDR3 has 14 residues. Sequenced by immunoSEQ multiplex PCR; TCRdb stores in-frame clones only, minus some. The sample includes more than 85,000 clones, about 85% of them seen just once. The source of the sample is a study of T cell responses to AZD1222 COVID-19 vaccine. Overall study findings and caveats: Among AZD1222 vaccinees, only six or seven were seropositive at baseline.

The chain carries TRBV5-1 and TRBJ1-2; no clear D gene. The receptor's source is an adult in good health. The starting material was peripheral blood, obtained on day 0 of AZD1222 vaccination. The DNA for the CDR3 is TGCGCCAGCAGCGAGGACCGATCTAACTATGGCTACACCTTC. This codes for CASSEDRSNYGYTF.